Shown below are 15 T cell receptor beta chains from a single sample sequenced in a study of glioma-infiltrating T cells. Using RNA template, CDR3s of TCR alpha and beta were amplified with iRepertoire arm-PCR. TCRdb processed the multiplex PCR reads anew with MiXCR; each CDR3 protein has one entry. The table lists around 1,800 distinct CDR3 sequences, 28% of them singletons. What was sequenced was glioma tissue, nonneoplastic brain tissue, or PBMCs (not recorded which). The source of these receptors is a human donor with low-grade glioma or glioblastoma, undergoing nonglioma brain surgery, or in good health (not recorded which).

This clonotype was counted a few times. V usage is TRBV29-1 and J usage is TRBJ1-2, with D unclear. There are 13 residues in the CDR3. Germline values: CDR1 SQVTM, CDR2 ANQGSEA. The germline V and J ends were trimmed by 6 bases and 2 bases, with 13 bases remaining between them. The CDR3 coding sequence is TGCAGCGTCCCTACCGGGTCGAACTATGGCTACACCTTC. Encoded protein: CSVPTGSNYGYTF.

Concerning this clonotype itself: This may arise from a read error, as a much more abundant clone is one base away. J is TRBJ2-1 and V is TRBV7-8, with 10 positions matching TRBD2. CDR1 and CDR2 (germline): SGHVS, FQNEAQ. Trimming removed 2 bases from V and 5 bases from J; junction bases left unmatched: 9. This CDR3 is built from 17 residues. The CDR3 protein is CASSLPLAGEIHNEQFF. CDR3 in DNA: TGTGCCAGCAGCTTACCCCTAGCGGGAGAAATCCACAATGAGCAGTTCTTC.

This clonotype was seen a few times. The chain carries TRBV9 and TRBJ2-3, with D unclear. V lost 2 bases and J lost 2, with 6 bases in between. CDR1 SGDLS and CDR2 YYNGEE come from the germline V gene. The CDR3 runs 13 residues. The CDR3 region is CASSVWATDTQYF. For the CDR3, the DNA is TGTGCCAGCAGCGTTTGGGCCACAGATACGCAGTATTTT.

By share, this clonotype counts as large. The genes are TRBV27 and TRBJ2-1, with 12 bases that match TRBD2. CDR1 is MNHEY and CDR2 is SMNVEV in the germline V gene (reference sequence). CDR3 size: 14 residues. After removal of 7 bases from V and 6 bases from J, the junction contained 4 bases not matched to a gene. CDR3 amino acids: CASNLAGGRNEQFF. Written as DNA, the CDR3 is TGTGCCAGCAACCTAGCGGGAGGGCGCAATGAGCAGTTCTTC.

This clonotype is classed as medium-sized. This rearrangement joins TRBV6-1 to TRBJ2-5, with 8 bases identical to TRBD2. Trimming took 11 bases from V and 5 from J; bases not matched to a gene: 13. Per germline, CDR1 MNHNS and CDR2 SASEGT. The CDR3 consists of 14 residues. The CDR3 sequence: CAHAPSTSEETQYF. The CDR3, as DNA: TGTGCCCACGCTCCCTCGACTAGCGAGGAGACCCAGTACTTC.

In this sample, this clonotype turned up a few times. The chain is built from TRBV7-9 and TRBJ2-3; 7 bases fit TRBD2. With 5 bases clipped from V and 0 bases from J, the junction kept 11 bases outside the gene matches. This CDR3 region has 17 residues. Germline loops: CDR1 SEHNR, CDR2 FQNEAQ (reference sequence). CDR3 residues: CASSMGLRGGSTDTQYF. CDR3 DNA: TGTGCCAGCAGCATGGGACTCCGCGGGGGTAGCACAGATACGCAGTATTTT.

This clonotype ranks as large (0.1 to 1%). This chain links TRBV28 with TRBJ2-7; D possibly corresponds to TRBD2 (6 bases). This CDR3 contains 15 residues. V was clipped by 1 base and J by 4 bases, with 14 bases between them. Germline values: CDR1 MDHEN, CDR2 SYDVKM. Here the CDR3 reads CASSLLGGPLYEQYF. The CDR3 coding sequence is TGTGCCAGCAGTTTATTAGGAGGGCCATTGTACGAGCAGTACTTC.

The CDR3 region is CASSSEVRGSGGYTF. CDR3 sequence (DNA): TGTGCCAGCAGCTCTGAGGTCAGGGGTTCCGGTGGCTACACCTTC. This chain joins TRBV7-9 and TRBJ1-2; weak D call: TRBD1 (6 bases). V gave up 4 bases and J gave up 7 bases, with 19 bases separating them. Looked up from germline, CDR1 is SEHNR and CDR2 is FQNEAQ (reference sequence). CDR3 size: 15 residues.

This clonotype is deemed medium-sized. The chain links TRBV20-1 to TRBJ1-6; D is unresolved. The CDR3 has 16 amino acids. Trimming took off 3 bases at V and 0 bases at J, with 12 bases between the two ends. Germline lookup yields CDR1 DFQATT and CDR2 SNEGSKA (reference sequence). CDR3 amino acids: CSASRGESSYNSPLHF. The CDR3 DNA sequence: TGCAGTGCTAGCCGGGGTGAAAGCTCCTATAATTCACCCCTCCACTTT.

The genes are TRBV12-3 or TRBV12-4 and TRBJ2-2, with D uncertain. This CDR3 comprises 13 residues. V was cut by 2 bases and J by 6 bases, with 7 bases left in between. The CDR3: CASSLFTAGELFF. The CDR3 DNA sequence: TGTGCCAGCAGTTTATTTACTGCCGGGGAGCTGTTTTTT.

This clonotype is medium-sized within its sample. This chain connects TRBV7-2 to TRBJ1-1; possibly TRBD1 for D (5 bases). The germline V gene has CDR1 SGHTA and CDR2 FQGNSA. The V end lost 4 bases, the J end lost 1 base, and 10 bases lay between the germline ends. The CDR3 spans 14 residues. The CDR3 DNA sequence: TGTGCCAGCAGCTCCGGGGCCTCGAACACTGAAGCTTTCTTT. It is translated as CASSSGASNTEAFF.

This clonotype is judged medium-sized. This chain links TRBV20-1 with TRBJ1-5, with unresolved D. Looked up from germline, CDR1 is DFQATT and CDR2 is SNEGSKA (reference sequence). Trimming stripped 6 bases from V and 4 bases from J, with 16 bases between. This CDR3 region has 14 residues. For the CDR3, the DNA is TGCAGTGCACCCCACGGTGGGGTAAATCAGCCCCAGCATTTT. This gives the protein CSAPHGGVNQPQHF.

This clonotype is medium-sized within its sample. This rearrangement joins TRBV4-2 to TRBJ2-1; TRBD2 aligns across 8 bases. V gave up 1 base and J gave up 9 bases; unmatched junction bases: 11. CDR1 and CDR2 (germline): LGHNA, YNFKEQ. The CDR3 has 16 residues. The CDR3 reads CASSQVGTRSLAEQFF. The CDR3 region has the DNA TGTGCCAGCAGCCAAGTTGGGACTAGATCGCTGGCTGAGCAGTTCTTC.

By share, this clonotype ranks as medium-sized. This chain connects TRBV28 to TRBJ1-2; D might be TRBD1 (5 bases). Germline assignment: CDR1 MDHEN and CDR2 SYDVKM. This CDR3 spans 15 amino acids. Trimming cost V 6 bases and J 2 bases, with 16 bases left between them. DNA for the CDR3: TGTGCCAGCAGCAATCTCCCCGACAGCAACTATGGCTACACCTTC. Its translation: CASSNLPDSNYGYTF.

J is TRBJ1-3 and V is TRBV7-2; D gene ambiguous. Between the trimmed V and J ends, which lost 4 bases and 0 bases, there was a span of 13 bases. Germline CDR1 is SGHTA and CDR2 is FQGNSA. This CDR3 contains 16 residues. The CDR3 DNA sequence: TGTGCCAGCAGCTCCGGGGAGCGTTACTCTGGAAACACCATATATTTT. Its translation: CASSSGERYSGNTIYF.